What follows are 10 T cell receptor beta chains derived from one specimen sequenced in a study of cytomegalovirus exposure and HLA in healthy donors. It was with 60 Vbeta and 13 Jbeta primers that the PCR ran. TCRdb's copy holds only in-frame clones and misses some; the assay was immunoSEQ multiplex PCR. The sample lists approximately 190,000 clones; 81% were seen once. Sequences were obtained from PBMCs. The receptors here all came from a man aged 45-65 years in good health and CMV-seronegative.

This chain links TRBV27 with TRBJ2-2; 7 nucleotides align to TRBD2. V shed 6 bases, J shed 6 bases, and the junction held 10 bases outside the gene matches. The germline gives CDR1 MNHEY, CDR2 SMNVEV (reference sequence). This CDR3 spans 15 amino acids. Written as DNA, the CDR3 is TGTGCCAGCAGCTTAGAGGGGAGGGGCGCCGGGGAGCTGTTTTTT. Amino acid sequence: CASSLEGRGAGELFF.

J is TRBJ2-3 and V is TRBV20-1; D is unresolved. CDR1 and CDR2 from the germline V gene are DFQATT and SNEGSKA (reference sequence). This CDR3 spans 11 amino acids. V gave up 4 bases and J gave up 4 bases, with 6 bases separating them. CDR3 sequence reads: CSATFADTQYF. CDR3 nucleotide sequence: TGCAGTGCTACCTTTGCAGATACGCAGTATTTT.

Only a few counts were recorded for this clone. J is TRBJ1-4 and V is TRBV6-6, with TRBD1 matching 7 bases. Germline CDR1 MNHNY, CDR2 SVGAGI (reference sequence). The V and J ends lost 2 bases and 7 bases, in that order; junction bases with no gene match: 10. This CDR3 has 16 amino acids. The CDR3 protein is CASSYHPTGRVEKLFF. The DNA for the CDR3 is TGTGCCAGCAGTTACCATCCGACAGGGCGTGTTGAAAAACTGTTTTTT.

The chain uses TRBV7-2 and TRBJ1-5; 7 nucleotides agree with TRBD1. J was trimmed by 5 bases and V by 3 bases; bases with no gene match: 1. The CDR3 extends over 13 amino acids. CDR1 SGHTA and CDR2 FQGNSA come from the germline V gene. CDR3 loop: CASSFQGDQPQHF. CDR3 DNA sequence: TGTGCCAGCAGCTTCCAGGGGGATCAGCCCCAGCATTTT.

This chain connects TRBV9 to TRBJ1-4, with 9 bases aligning to TRBD1. The germline CDR1 and CDR2 sequences are SGDLS and YYNGEE. The ends lost 0 bases at V and 8 bases at J; junction bases unmatched: 11. The CDR3 runs to 17 residues. The CDR3: CASSVVFRDRVREKLFF. The DNA of the CDR3 is TGTGCCAGCAGCGTAGTTTTCCGGGACAGGGTGAGAGAAAAACTGTTTTTT.

The CDR3 nucleotides are TGTGCCAGCAAAGAGGGTGCACAGTACTTC. Residues: CASKEGAQYF. The genes are TRBV2 and TRBJ2-7; TRBD2 is a possible D gene (5 bases). The V and J ends lost 7 bases and 10 bases respectively, with 11 bases between them. The germline V gene encodes CDR1 SNHLY and CDR2 FYNNEI. The CDR3 spans 10 residues.

V usage is TRBV6-4 and J usage is TRBJ1-1; TRBD1 is a possible D gene (6 bases). The V gene lost 3 bases and the J gene lost 1 base, with 6 bases spanning the gap. There are 13 residues in the CDR3. The V gene's germline CDR1 is MRHNA and CDR2 SNTAGT. The CDR3 DNA sequence: TGTGCCAGCAGTGAAGGGGGGAACACTGAAGCTTTCTTT. Amino acid sequence: CASSEGGNTEAFF.

The V call is TRBV4-3, the J call TRBJ2-7; 11 nucleotides agree with TRBD2. This CDR3 region has 15 residues. The germline CDR1 and CDR2 sequences are LGHNA and YSLEER. The ends lost 4 bases at V and 7 bases at J; junction bases unmatched: 9. The CDR3 spells CASSLSSGGREEQYF. CDR3 sequence (DNA): TGCGCCAGCAGCCTTTCTAGCGGGGGGCGAGAAGAGCAGTACTTC.

The rearrangement joins TRBV5-5 to TRBJ2-3; D is ambiguous. The V end lost 0 bases, the J end lost 2 bases, and 10 bases lay between the germline ends. Per germline, CDR1 SGHKS and CDR2 YYEKEE (reference sequence). The length of the CDR3 is 15 residues. CDR3 residues: CASSLVLHSTDTQYF. Written as DNA, the CDR3 is TGTGCCAGCAGCTTGGTCCTCCACTCCACAGATACGCAGTATTTT.

This chain uses TRBV5-1 with TRBJ1-5, with a tentative D call TRBD1 (6 bases). The CDR3 extends over 14 amino acids. Trimming shortened V by 0 bases and J by 2 bases, and 6 bases separated the two germline ends. Germline values: CDR1 SGHRS, CDR2 YFSETQ. CDR3 region: CASSLAGGNQPQHF. The CDR3 DNA is TGCGCCAGCAGCTTGGCAGGGGGCAATCAGCCCCAGCATTTT.